This TCR beta chain was obtained from a study of neurological immune-mediated disorders (dated by TCRdb to between 2018 and 2021). About the full investigation: Of the approximately 34 multiple sclerosis patients, 31 had relapsing-remitting MS and 3 had secondary progressive MS. Of the approximately 68 subjects in the cohort, approximately 15 were HAM/TSP patients, 34 were multiple sclerosis patients, and some 20 were healthy controls. Longitudinal samples, technical triplicates and paired sorted CD4+ and CD8+ T-cell subsets, alongside PBMC samples, were included among the 106 TCR-beta libraries. Peripheral blood TCR-beta repertoires from HTLV-I-associated myelopathy (HAM/TSP) patients, multiple sclerosis patients and healthy controls were compared by UMI-based sequencing. Here is what the overall study found, with its caveats: The highest TCR clonal expansion was observed in HAM/TSP patients, whereas the lowest was observed in MS patients, even when compared with healthy controls. Across subjects, expanded clones never shared an identical CDR3 amino acid sequence, which suggests that the TCR-beta repertoires in every group were private. No clinical or MRI features were associated with the MS cluster, and the authors said that larger cohorts are needed. Repertoires from 18 of 34 MS patients were grouped by phylogenetic analysis into a cluster of related CDR3 sequences, suggesting a possible repertoire-level signature.

This clonotype was counted ten times or more. Its binding antigen is unknown. One base away there is no much larger clone; base qualities are not given. For the unsorted PBMC libraries, 2 million PBMCs were stored in RNAlater at -80 degrees C until RNA extraction and were used to generate the libraries. Multiple sclerosis patients were enrolled in a US clinical protocol under which disease progression was evaluated by magnetic resonance imaging. Peripheral blood underwent Ficoll-Hypaque density gradient centrifugation to isolate PBMCs, which were then cryopreserved in liquid nitrogen. cDNA synthesis used template-switch 5'RACE with a primer carrying a 10-nucleotide random unique molecular identifier tagging each TCR transcript. Every sequencing run covered 15-18 subjects and yielded more than 180 million TCR-beta sequences. The RNeasy kit was used to extract total RNA. TCR-beta VDJ regions were amplified with primers for the TCR constant region and the 5'RACE anchor, using the KAPA Real-time Library Amplification kit. A first PCR added sample indexes and Illumina adaptors, after which a second PCR increased the library yield. After Ampure bead purification, the roughly 650 bp TCR product was size-selected on a 2% E-gel SizeSelection system. Library quality was checked on a Bioanalyzer, concentration was measured with Qubit, and libraries were quantified with the Kapa Library Quantification kit before pooling. Libraries were sequenced paired-end 2 x 150 bp on an Illumina HiSeq 2500. To increase sequence diversity, roughly 24-32% phiX was spiked into each library pool. The source study handled its data this way. Quality-filtered reads were processed with the UMI-based MiGEC pipeline, which removed over 90% of raw TCR sequences during error correction. VDJ genes were aligned to IMGT germline references, and each clonotype was defined by a unique CDR3 amino acid sequence together with V-J genes. Clonal expansion, Shannon diversity and CDR3 relatedness were evaluated with VDJtools (CalcPairwiseDistances, ClusterSamples), while phylogenetic trees were built in CLCbio workbench. Clones with at least 8 unique UMIs were defined as expanded, with this threshold being based on coefficient-of-variation modelling across technical triplicates. TCRdb itself trimmed the public reads at Q25 with fastp, ran MiXCR and retained productive beta chains. CDR3 protein sequences are deduplicated, and each keeps its most common genes and DNA. TCRdb, rather than the study authors, made the V and J calls. A total of 130,000 or so distinct CDR3 sequences appear in this sample, about 3.4% of them only once. The ten largest clones add up to about 1.2% of the sample.

The germline V gene (reference sequence) yields DFQATT for CDR1 and SNEGSKA for CDR2. V loses 0 bases of germline sequence and J loses 3 bases, and the interval between the two ends is 5 bases. Taken from cysteine to phenylalanine, the CDR3 has 12 residues. The sequence is cut down to CDR3 DNA, 36 bases in frame from base 1. This receptor was identified in a woman under 40 with multiple sclerosis. This chain joins TRBV20-1 to TRBJ1-1; the D gene lacks a confident call. Source material: PBMCs. The CDR3 here reads CSARDRYTEAFF. The sequenced DNA is TGCAGTGCTAGAGACAGGTACACTGAAGCTTTCTTT.